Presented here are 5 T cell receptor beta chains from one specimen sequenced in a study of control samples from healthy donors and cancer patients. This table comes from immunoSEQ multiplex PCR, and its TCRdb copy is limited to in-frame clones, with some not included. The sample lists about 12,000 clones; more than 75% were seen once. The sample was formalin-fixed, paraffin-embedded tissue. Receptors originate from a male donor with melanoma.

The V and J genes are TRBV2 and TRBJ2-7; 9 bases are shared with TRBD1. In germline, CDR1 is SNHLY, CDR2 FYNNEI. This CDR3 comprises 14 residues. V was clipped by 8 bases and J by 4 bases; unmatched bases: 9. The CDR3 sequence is CASGVRDRAYEQYF. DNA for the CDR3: TGTGCCAGCGGAGTCCGGGACAGGGCATACGAGCAGTACTTC.

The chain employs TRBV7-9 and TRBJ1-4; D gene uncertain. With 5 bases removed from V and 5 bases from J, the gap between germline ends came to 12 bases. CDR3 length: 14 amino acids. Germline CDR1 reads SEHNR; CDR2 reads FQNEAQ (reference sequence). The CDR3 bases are TGTGCCAGCAGCCTTGAAAGGGCGAATGAAAAACTGTTTTTT. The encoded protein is CASSLERANEKLFF.

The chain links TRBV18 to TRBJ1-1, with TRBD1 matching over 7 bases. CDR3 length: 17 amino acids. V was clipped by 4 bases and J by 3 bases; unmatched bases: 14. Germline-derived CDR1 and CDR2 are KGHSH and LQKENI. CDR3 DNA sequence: TGTGCCAGCTCACGCCCAATAGACAGGGAAGAGGACACTGAAGCTTTCTTT. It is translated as CASSRPIDREEDTEAFF.

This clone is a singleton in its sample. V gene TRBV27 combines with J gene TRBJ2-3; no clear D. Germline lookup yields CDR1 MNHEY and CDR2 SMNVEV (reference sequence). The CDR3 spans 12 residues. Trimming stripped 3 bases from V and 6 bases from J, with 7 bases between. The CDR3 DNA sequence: TGTGCCAGCAGTTTTGGTCGGGATACGCAGTATTTT. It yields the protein CASSFGRDTQYF.

The CDR3 DNA sequence: TGTGCCAGCAGCAAGGGCCAGGGGGAAATGAACTACAATGAGCAGTTCTTC. This codes for CASSKGQGEMNYNEQFF. The V gene is TRBV21-1, the J gene TRBJ2-1; whether TRBD1, the table's D call, matches the DNA was not checked. TRBV21-1 is reported as a pseudogene. The CDR3 sequence is 17 residues long.